This passage covers 19 T cell receptor beta chains from one sample sequenced in a study of cytomegalovirus exposure and HLA in healthy donors. The primer mix had 60 Vbeta and 13 Jbeta primers. Libraries were prepared by immunoSEQ multiplex PCR; TCRdb keeps only in-frame clonotypes and omits some of them. The sample consists of 150,000 to 200,000 clones, around 74% of them appearing once. The sequencing sample was made of PBMCs. The origin of the receptors is a female donor in good health and CMV-seronegative.

The CDR3 DNA follows: TGCGCCAGCAGCGGGGGGACAGGGATGGATTCACCCCTCCACTTT. Residues: CASSGGTGMDSPLHF. The genes are TRBV5-1 and TRBJ1-6; 9 bases line up with TRBD1. This CDR3 spans 15 amino acids. Per the germline V gene, CDR1 is SGHRS and CDR2 is YFSETQ. V shed 4 bases and J 8 bases; nucleotides not matched to a gene: 7.

This chain uses TRBV5-4 with TRBJ2-1; TRBD2 agrees at 11 bases. From germline, CDR1 is SGHNT and CDR2 YYREEE (reference sequence). The trim removed 1 base at V and 9 bases at J, leaving 6 bases unmatched. CDR3 length equals 15 residues. This chain's CDR3 is CASSLQLAGVLEQFF. Here the CDR3 DNA reads TGTGCCAGCAGCTTGCAACTAGCGGGAGTACTTGAGCAGTTCTTC. The full variable domain, rest sourced from reference TRBV5-4 and TRBJ2-1, is ETGVTQSPTHLIKTRGQQVTLRCSSQSGHNTVSWYQQALGQGPQFIFQYYREEENGRGNFPPRFSGLQFPNYSSELNVNALELDDSALYLCASSLQLAGVLEQFFGPGTRLTVL.

This sequence joins TRBV5-1 and TRBJ2-5; D unclear. The J call could be wrong; TRBJ2-7 is a better fit for the DNA end. This CDR3 is built from 15 residues. CDR1 is SGHRS, CDR2 YFSETQ, per germline. The CDR3 reads CASSFLSSHPYEQYF. In nucleotides, the CDR3 is TGCGCCAGCAGCTTCCTTTCCTCTCACCCCTACGAGCAGTACTTC.

The rearrangement joins TRBV19 to TRBJ1-2; perhaps TRBD1 as D (5 bases). Germline CDR1 and CDR2: LNHDA and SQIVND (reference sequence). The CDR3 loop spans 15 amino acids. Trimming removed 1 base from V and 0 bases from J, with 9 bases in between. This CDR3 is CASSIAMTANYGYTF. In nucleotides, the CDR3 is TGTGCCAGTAGTATAGCTATGACAGCTAACTATGGCTACACCTTC.

This sequence joins TRBV5-1 and TRBJ1-3; D might be TRBD1 (6 bases). The CDR3 covers 14 residues. V was clipped by 0 bases and J by 3 bases, with 7 bases between them. Germline V CDR1 and CDR2: SGHRS, YFSETQ. The CDR3 loop is CASSLGTDGNTIYF. Here the CDR3 DNA reads TGCGCCAGCAGCTTGGGGACAGATGGAAACACCATATATTTT. Combining the CDR3 with reference TRBV5-1 and TRBJ1-3 gives the whole variable domain KAGVTQTPRYLIKTRGQQVTLSCSPISGHRSVSWYQQTPGQGLQFLFEYFSETQRNKGNFPGRFSGRQFSNSRSEMNVSTLELGDSALYLCASSLGTDGNTIYFGEGSWLTVV.

DNA for the CDR3: TGTGCCAGCAGCCTGGGAGGGGACAGGGGGAACACTGAAGCTTTCTTT. Translating gives CASSLGGDRGNTEAFF. The gene calls are TRBV4-2 and TRBJ1-1, with 10 positions matching TRBD1. The trim removed 4 bases at V and 1 base at J, leaving 6 bases unmatched. This CDR3 spans 16 amino acids. CDR1 is LGHNA, CDR2 YNFKEQ, per germline.

The gene calls are TRBV27 and TRBJ1-1, with D maybe TRBD1 (6 bases). Germline-derived CDR1 and CDR2 are MNHEY and SMNVEV (reference sequence). The CDR3 spans 15 residues. With 6 bases removed from V and 5 bases from J, the gap between germline ends came to 19 bases. DNA of the CDR3: TGTGCCAGCAGCCTTATAGACAGGACGGGGACTGAAGCTTTCTTT. This gives the protein CASSLIDRTGTEAFF.

A note on this clone: At one boundary the junction diverges from the germline segment, which might be a read error. The chain joins TRBV7-9 to TRBJ2-1; TRBD2 matches at 11 bases. The CDR3 contains 15 residues. The germline CDR1 and CDR2 sequences are SEHNR and FQNEAQ (reference sequence). This CDR3 reads CSSSLVTSGSYEQFF. CDR3 sequence (DNA): TGTTCCAGCAGCTTAGTTACTAGCGGGAGTTATGAGCAGTTCTTC.

The rearrangement joins TRBV7-2 to TRBJ1-4; D remains ambiguous. With 6 bases removed from V and 6 bases from J, the gap between germline ends came to 11 bases. The length of the CDR3 is 13 residues. Germline CDR1 reads SGHTA; CDR2 reads FQGNSA. The CDR3 protein is CASSPDFDEKLFF. The CDR3 DNA is TGTGCCAGCAGTCCAGATTTTGATGAAAAACTGTTTTTT.

The chain recombines TRBV6-6 with TRBJ2-7, with 8 positions matching TRBD1. The CDR3 runs to 14 residues. V lost 6 bases and J lost 3; bases outside the gene matches: 7. Germline loops: CDR1 MNHNY, CDR2 SVGAGI (reference sequence). The CDR3 protein is CASSDRGSLYEQYF. CDR3 in DNA: TGTGCCAGCAGCGACAGGGGCTCTCTCTACGAGCAGTACTTC.

CDR3 residues: CASSRASGSGNEQYF. Here the CDR3 DNA reads TGTGCCAGCAGCAGGGCTAGCGGGAGCGGCAACGAGCAGTACTTC. The rearrangement joins TRBV9 to TRBJ2-7; 10 bases match TRBD2. The CDR3 extends over 15 amino acids. CDR1 and CDR2 from the germline V gene are SGDLS and YYNGEE. Trimming at V came to 4 bases and at J to 5 bases, leaving 9 bases not matched to a gene.

The rearrangement joins TRBV30 to TRBJ1-6; D call uncertain. Trimming shortened V by 3 bases and J by 17 bases, and 20 bases separated the two germline ends. The CDR3 has 13 amino acids. The germline V gene encodes CDR1 GTSNPN and CDR2 SVGIG (reference sequence). The CDR3 protein is CAWRGSGNSLVHF. In nucleotides, the CDR3 is TGTGCCTGGAGGGGGAGTGGGAACTCACTGGTCCACTTT.

The gene calls are TRBV23-1 and TRBJ1-5; D is undetermined. TRBV23-1 is noted as an ORF with a role that remains uncertain. The V gene lost 3 bases and the J gene lost 1 base, with 13 bases spanning the gap. The CDR3 totals 16 residues. The CDR3 here is CASSHIVRRSNQPQHF. CDR3 sequence (DNA): TGCGCCAGCAGTCATATTGTACGGCGGAGCAATCAGCCCCAGCATTTT.

The chain couples TRBV4-2 to TRBJ2-5, with 10 positions matching TRBD2. Trimming took 0 bases from V and 5 from J; bases not matched to a gene: 15. Germline-derived CDR1 and CDR2 are LGHNA and YNFKEQ. CDR3 length: 19 amino acids. CDR3 in amino acids: CASSQEGGPSGGLGETQYF. The CDR3 bases are TGTGCCAGCAGCCAAGAAGGGGGGCCTAGCGGGGGCTTGGGGGAGACCCAGTACTTC.

The chain couples TRBV5-5 to TRBJ2-3, with 7 bases lining up with TRBD1. CDR3 length equals 13 residues. The trim removed 2 bases at V and 6 bases at J, leaving 3 bases unmatched. In germline, CDR1 is SGHKS, CDR2 YYEKEE (reference sequence). CDR3 in DNA: TGTGCCAGCAGCTTCTACAGGGGTGATACGCAGTATTTT. It specifies CASSFYRGDTQYF.

This rearrangement joins TRBV6-1 to TRBJ2-7; 10 bases fit TRBD1. V lost 4 bases to trimming and J lost 1 base; unmatched junction nucleotides: 7. Looked up from germline, CDR1 is MNHNS and CDR2 is SASEGT. The CDR3 loop spans 16 amino acids. This CDR3 reads CASSALPGQGSYEQYF. In DNA, the CDR3 is TGTGCCAGCAGTGCTCTTCCGGGACAGGGGTCCTACGAGCAGTACTTC.

This clone was counted a few times. The chain couples TRBV2 to TRBJ1-2; 10 bases agree with TRBD1. The CDR3 is 12 amino acids. J gave up 6 bases and V 9 bases, and 4 bases lay outside the gene matches. The germline gives CDR1 SNHLY, CDR2 FYNNEI. CDR3 nucleotides: TGTGCCAGAGGGGGGACAGGGGATGGCTACACCTTC. It specifies CARGGTGDGYTF.

This chain connects TRBV5-1 to TRBJ1-5; unclear D gene. V shed 0 bases and J shed 0 bases, with 7 bases lying between them. Germline CDR1 is SGHRS and CDR2 is YFSETQ. The CDR3 covers 15 residues. The CDR3 region is CASSLGANSNQPQHF. The DNA of the CDR3 is TGCGCCAGCAGCTTGGGTGCTAATAGCAATCAGCCCCAGCATTTT.

The V and J genes are TRBV5-4 and TRBJ1-1; possibly TRBD1 for D (5 bases). The V end was cut by 6 bases, the J end by 3 bases, with 15 bases between. Germline V gene lookup returns CDR1 SGHNT and CDR2 YYREEE (reference sequence). The CDR3 runs 14 residues. The CDR3 DNA reads TGTGCCAGCACCCTGAGGGGAGGGGACACTGAAGCTTTCTTT. Translated, it gives CASTLRGGDTEAFF. The variable domain in full, with the rest retrieved from reference TRBV5-4 and TRBJ1-1, is ETGVTQSPTHLIKTRGQQVTLRCSSQSGHNTVSWYQQALGQGPQFIFQYYREEENGRGNFPPRFSGLQFPNYSSELNVNALELDDSALYLCASTLRGGDTEAFFGQGTRLTVV.